This entry lists 32 T cell receptor beta chains sequenced from one sample in a study of cytomegalovirus exposure and HLA in healthy donors. Libraries were prepared by immunoSEQ multiplex PCR; TCRdb keeps only in-frame clonotypes and omits some of them. The sample carries approximately 200,000 clones, roughly three quarters recorded once. Sequenced: PBMCs. These receptors were obtained from a woman aged 25 to 39 in good health and CMV-seronegative.

The rearrangement links TRBV7-6 to TRBJ2-5; D remains unclear. The germline gives CDR1 SGHVS, CDR2 FNYEAQ. V was cut by 5 bases and J by 4 bases, with 14 bases left in between. The CDR3 consists of 14 residues. The chain's CDR3 is CASSLNRVPETQYF. The CDR3 DNA reads TGTGCCAGCAGCCTTAACAGAGTACCAGAGACCCAGTACTTC.

This rearrangement joins TRBV18 to TRBJ2-3, with 9 bases that match TRBD1. The CDR3 has 16 residues. The germline CDR1 and CDR2 sequences are KGHSH and LQKENI. The junction had 7 bases not matched to a gene; V was cut back by 2 bases and J by 4 bases. The CDR3 DNA sequence: TGTGCCAGCTCACCATTAGGGACAGGGCTTTCAGATACGCAGTATTTT. Translation gives CASSPLGTGLSDTQYF.

The chain has TRBV10-3 and TRBJ2-5; D is unresolved. Germline values: CDR1 ENHRY, CDR2 SYGVKD. This CDR3 region has 16 residues. The V and J ends lost 2 bases and 1 base respectively, with 14 bases between them. The CDR3 DNA follows: TGTGCCATCAGTGAGGAATCACACCCTCCCCAAGAGACCCAGTACTTC. Translated, it gives CAISEESHPPQETQYF.

The chain combines TRBV10-2 with TRBJ1-1; 7 bases line up with TRBD1. Germline V gene lookup returns CDR1 WSHSY and CDR2 SAAADI. The CDR3 has 15 residues. Trimming removed 6 bases from V and 5 bases from J; junction bases left unmatched: 12. The CDR3 DNA is TGCGCCAGCAGGAGACCACAGGGGCGGCTTACTGAAGCTTTCTTT. Translation: CASRRPQGRLTEAFF.

This chain uses TRBV5-1 with TRBJ1-6, with 8 bases that match TRBD1. Germline V gene data show CDR1 as SGHRS and CDR2 as YFSETQ. The V gene end was trimmed by 0 bases and the J gene end by 0 bases; junction bases not matched to a gene: 8. The CDR3 sequence is 19 residues long. The CDR3 sequence: CASSLGSGGSLSYNSPLHF. The CDR3 coding sequence is TGCGCCAGCAGCTTGGGATCAGGGGGCTCACTCTCCTATAATTCACCCCTCCACTTT.

The chain's CDR3 is CASRQGQPQHF. CDR3 coding DNA: TGTGCCAGCAGACAGGGTCAGCCCCAGCATTTT. The V and J genes are TRBV28 and TRBJ1-5; perhaps TRBD1 as D (6 bases). The CDR3 loop spans 11 amino acids. Trimming shortened V by 6 bases and J by 6 bases, and 6 bases separated the two germline ends. The V gene's germline CDR1 is MDHEN and CDR2 SYDVKM.

The gene calls are TRBV6-5 and TRBJ2-3; 7 bases align to TRBD2. V was pared by 5 bases and J by 6 bases, with 5 bases of the junction left unmatched. CDR1 is MNHEY and CDR2 is SVGAGI in the germline V gene. The CDR3 runs to 13 residues. CDR3: CASSNAGGDTQYF. Written as DNA, the CDR3 is TGTGCCAGCAGTAACGCCGGGGGGGATACGCAGTATTTT.

The gene calls are TRBV29-1 and TRBJ1-1, with 8 bases lining up with TRBD1. The V segment lost 2 bases and the J segment 6 bases; nucleotides outside the gene matches: 8. Germline CDR1 is SQVTM and CDR2 is ANQGSEA. The CDR3 contains 14 residues. CDR3 sequence reads: CSVEPRGRIAEAFF. Written as DNA, the CDR3 is TGCAGCGTTGAACCCAGGGGGCGGATCGCTGAAGCTTTCTTT.

The V and J genes are TRBV10-1 and TRBJ2-5; 9 nucleotides align to TRBD1. The V gene's germline CDR1 is WNHNN and CDR2 SYGVQD (reference sequence). J was trimmed by 2 bases and V by 2 bases; bases with no gene match: 3. The CDR3 runs 15 residues. CDR3 region: CASSETGGYQETQYF. The CDR3 nucleotides are TGCGCCAGCAGTGAGACAGGGGGCTATCAAGAGACCCAGTACTTC.

This chain uses TRBV7-9 with TRBJ1-4, with TRBD1 matching 9 bases. Germline lookup yields CDR1 SEHNR and CDR2 FQNEAQ (reference sequence). This CDR3 has 14 amino acids. V shed 4 bases and J 3 bases; nucleotides not matched to a gene: 0. As DNA, the CDR3 is TGTGCCAGCAGCTGGACAGGGGCTAATGAAAAACTGTTTTTT. Protein: CASSWTGANEKLFF.

V is TRBV10-3 and J is TRBJ1-1; 10 bases fit TRBD1. CDR1 and CDR2 from the germline V gene are ENHRY and SYGVKD. V shed 5 bases and J 1 base; nucleotides not matched to a gene: 7. The CDR3 has 16 residues. CDR3 DNA: TGTGCCATCAGTAGGAGACAGGGGGCGGAGAACACTGAAGCTTTCTTT. Translated, it gives CAISRRQGAENTEAFF.

The chain recombines TRBV10-3 with TRBJ2-1; TRBD2 is a possible D gene (5 bases). The CDR3 has 13 residues. CDR1 is ENHRY, CDR2 SYGVKD, per germline. V lost 9 bases to trimming and J lost 7 bases, with 16 bases between them. This chain's CDR3 is CAIGLGWINEQFF. In DNA form, the CDR3 reads TGTGCCATAGGACTCGGATGGATAAATGAGCAGTTCTTC.

This chain joins TRBV25-1 and TRBJ2-5; 10 bases map to TRBD2. CDR3 size: 13 residues. V gave up 4 bases and J gave up 4 bases; unmatched junction bases: 0. Germline V gene lookup returns CDR1 MGHDK and CDR2 SYGVNS. CDR3 sequence: CASSASGRETQYF. CDR3 coding DNA: TGTGCCAGCAGTGCTAGCGGGAGAGAGACCCAGTACTTC.

The rearrangement uses TRBV2 and TRBJ1-2; 10 bases agree with TRBD1. This CDR3 has 12 amino acids. Germline V lookup: CDR1 SNHLY, CDR2 FYNNEI. V lost 4 bases and J lost 13; bases outside the gene matches: 6. CDR3 in DNA: TGTGCCAGCAGTGGGGACAGGGGTTATAGCACCTTC. It is translated as CASSGDRGYSTF.

The chain uses TRBV2 and TRBJ2-5, with D unclear. Germline-derived CDR1 and CDR2 are SNHLY and FYNNEI. The CDR3 totals 13 residues. V was clipped by 4 bases and J by 5 bases, with 11 bases between them. The CDR3 sequence is CASSGNLQETQYF. CDR3 bases: TGTGCCAGCAGTGGAAACCTCCAGGAGACCCAGTACTTC. Variable domain in full (rest from reference TRBV2 and TRBJ2-5): EPEVTQTPSHQVTQMGQEVILRCVPISNHLYFYWYRQILGQKVEFLVSFYNNEISEKSEIFDDQFSVERPDGSNFTLKIRSTKLEDSAMYFCASSGNLQETQYFGPGTRLLVL.

The chain employs TRBV11-3 and TRBJ2-1; D call uncertain. Deletions cut 0 bases from V and 3 bases from J, with 6 bases between. The CDR3 length is 14 residues. The V gene's germline CDR1 is SGHNT and CDR2 YENEEA. The CDR3, as DNA: TGTGCCAGCAGCTTAGATCCTAACTACAATGAGCAGTTCTTC. Residues: CASSLDPNYNEQFF. The full variable domain, its missing parts supplied by reference TRBV11-3 and TRBJ2-1, is EAGVVQSPRYKIIEKKQPVAFWCNPISGHNTLYWYLQNLGQGPELLIRYENEEAVDDSQLPKDRFSAERLKGVDSTLKIQPAELGDSAVYLCASSLDPNYNEQFFGPGTRLTVL.

This chain joins TRBV6-1 and TRBJ2-5; 7 nucleotides align to TRBD2. The germline V gene encodes CDR1 MNHNS and CDR2 SASEGT. The CDR3 is made up of 15 amino acids. Trimming at V came to 4 bases and at J to 3 bases, leaving 8 bases not matched to a gene. The CDR3 region has the DNA TGTGCCAGCAGTGTCCGGGGGGAATATAAAGAGACCCAGTACTTC. This encodes CASSVRGEYKETQYF.

CDR3 DNA: TGTGCCAGCAGCACCGGGACAGCCTACGAGCAGTACTTC. Translated: CASSTGTAYEQYF. The genes are TRBV11-2 and TRBJ2-7; TRBD1 aligns across 7 bases. With V trimmed by 5 bases and J by 2 bases, 3 bases remained unmatched. This CDR3 has 13 amino acids. From germline, CDR1 is SGHAT and CDR2 FQNNGV.

Comment on this clone: Other DNA sequences from this sample encode an identical CDR3 as well. V usage is TRBV18 and J usage is TRBJ1-2; tentative D call: TRBD1 (6 bases). The CDR3 contains 13 residues. V was shortened by 3 bases and J by 2 bases, with 7 bases between the two germline ends. The V gene's germline CDR1 is KGHSH and CDR2 LQKENI. The CDR3 reads CASSPGQNYGYTF. The CDR3, as DNA: TGTGCCAGCTCACCCGGACAGAACTATGGCTACACCTTC. The full variable domain, its missing parts supplied by reference TRBV18 and TRBJ1-2, is NAGVMQNPRHLVRRRGQEARLRCSPMKGHSHVYWYRQLPEEGLKFMVYLQKENIIDESGMPKERFSAEFPKEGPSILRIQQVVRGDSAAYFCASSPGQNYGYTFGSGTRLTVV.

This clone turned up a few times. The chain is built from TRBV7-9 and TRBJ2-7; the match to TRBD2 covers 8 bases. Germline V gives CDR1 SEHNR, CDR2 FQNEAQ (reference sequence). V gave up 5 bases and J gave up 3 bases; unmatched junction bases: 9. The CDR3 is made up of 15 amino acids. For the CDR3, the DNA is TGTGCCAGCAGCACCGCCGGGGGGGTAGACTACGAGCAGTACTTC. It specifies CASSTAGGVDYEQYF.

This clone was picked up many times. The chain couples TRBV7-2 to TRBJ2-1; perhaps TRBD2 as D (6 bases). There are 12 residues in the CDR3. The germline V gene encodes CDR1 SGHTA and CDR2 FQGNSA. Between the trimmed V and J ends, which lost 1 base and 14 bases, there was a span of 12 bases. DNA of the CDR3: TGTGCCAGCAGCTTAGAACTAGCAGGGAAGTTCTTC. As protein: CASSLELAGKFF.

This sequence joins TRBV6-5 and TRBJ2-7; possibly TRBD1 for D (5 bases). The CDR3 sequence is 12 residues long. Germline V gives CDR1 MNHEY, CDR2 SVGAGI. V was shortened by 9 bases and J by 3 bases, with 12 bases between the two germline ends. CDR3 nucleotides: TGTGCCAGTCAGGCAAGGGGCTACGAGCAGTACTTC. Translating it yields CASQARGYEQYF.

The chain links TRBV5-1 to TRBJ1-3; maybe TRBD1 (5 bases). This CDR3 contains 16 residues. V lost 0 bases to trimming and J lost 0 bases, with 10 bases between them. Germline V CDR1 and CDR2: SGHRS, YFSETQ. CDR3 amino acids: CASSLDTGGSGNTIYF. CDR3 nucleotides: TGCGCCAGCAGCTTGGATACGGGGGGCTCTGGAAACACCATATATTTT.

The chain is built from TRBV25-1 and TRBJ2-2; 8 positions match TRBD1. Germline CDR1 reads MGHDK; CDR2 reads SYGVNS. With 7 bases clipped from V and 1 base from J, the junction kept 2 bases outside the gene matches. The CDR3 totals 14 residues. The CDR3 spells CASTDRVNTGELFF. CDR3 bases: TGTGCCAGCACGGACAGGGTGAACACCGGGGAGCTGTTTTTT.

The V gene is TRBV30, the J gene TRBJ2-3, with 8 bases that match TRBD2. Germline-derived CDR1 and CDR2 are GTSNPN and SVGIG (reference sequence). V was pared by 7 bases and J by 5 bases, with 5 bases of the junction left unmatched. The CDR3 runs 12 residues. The CDR3 loop reads CASDRGGDTQYF. As DNA, the CDR3 is TGTGCCTCCGATCGGGGGGGAGATACGCAGTATTTT.

The chain employs TRBV30 and TRBJ1-3; D is ambiguous. The length of the CDR3 is 16 residues. Germline CDR1 is GTSNPN and CDR2 is SVGIG (reference sequence). Trimming left V 2 bases short and J 0 bases short, with 14 bases between. The CDR3 protein is CAWSWDSAGSGNTIYF. CDR3 DNA sequence: TGTGCCTGGAGTTGGGATAGTGCGGGCTCTGGAAACACCATATATTTT.

The rearrangement uses TRBV29-1 and TRBJ2-7, with 9 positions matching TRBD1. Per the germline V gene, CDR1 is SQVTM and CDR2 is ANQGSEA. Losses at the gene ends were 7 bases for V and 6 bases for J; bases not matched to a gene: 16. The CDR3 totals 15 residues. The CDR3 DNA reads as TGCAGCGCCGGGACAGGGATATCATCAGTTGCCGAGCAGTACTTC. It translates to CSAGTGISSVAEQYF.

V gene TRBV10-3 combines with J gene TRBJ2-1; 10 nucleotides agree with TRBD2. Per germline, CDR1 ENHRY and CDR2 SYGVKD. This CDR3 is 14 amino acids long. Trimming at V came to 9 bases and at J to 5 bases, leaving 7 bases not matched to a gene. In DNA, the CDR3 is TGTGCCATGCAACGAACTAGCGGGAACAATGAGCAGTTCTTC. This sequence encodes CAMQRTSGNNEQFF.

The chain joins TRBV2 to TRBJ1-3, with a weak D call TRBD1 (5 bases). This CDR3 spans 14 amino acids. Trimming pared 6 bases from V and 0 bases from J, leaving 9 bases between. Germline assignment: CDR1 SNHLY and CDR2 FYNNEI. This CDR3 reads CASRGPYSGNTIYF. The CDR3, as DNA: TGTGCCAGCAGGGGGCCCTACTCTGGAAACACCATATATTTT.

This clone was detected only a few times. The V call is TRBV2, the J call TRBJ1-2; D is uncertain. CDR1 is SNHLY, CDR2 FYNNEI, per germline. The CDR3 has 14 residues. V was trimmed by 8 bases and J by 6 bases, leaving 19 bases between them. The CDR3 region is CASGVTGILDGYTF. The CDR3 nucleotides are TGTGCCAGCGGGGTAACCGGGATCCTTGATGGCTACACCTTC. Based on the CDR3 plus reference TRBV2 and TRBJ1-2, the full variable domain is EPEVTQTPSHQVTQMGQEVILRCVPISNHLYFYWYRQILGQKVEFLVSFYNNEISEKSEIFDDQFSVERPDGSNFTLKIRSTKLEDSAMYFCASGVTGILDGYTFGSGTRLTVV.

This chain links TRBV6-1 with TRBJ2-2, with D perhaps matching TRBD1 (6 bases). Germline assignment: CDR1 MNHNS and CDR2 SASEGT. Trimming stripped 9 bases from V and 0 bases from J, with 11 bases between. The length of the CDR3 is 14 residues. CDR3 coding DNA: TGTGCCAGAGGGGGAGATACGAACACCGGGGAGCTGTTTTTT. This translates into CARGGDTNTGELFF.

This clone was detected only a few times. The chain links TRBV13 to TRBJ2-7; the match to TRBD1 covers 9 bases. The germline CDR1 and CDR2 sequences are PRHDT and FYEKMQ (reference sequence). The J segment lost 5 bases and the V segment lost 4 bases, leaving 6 bases of the junction unmatched. CDR3 length equals 14 residues. In nucleotides, the CDR3 is TGTGCCAGCAGCTGGGGACAGGGTGTGAACGAGCAGTACTTC. This codes for CASSWGQGVNEQYF.